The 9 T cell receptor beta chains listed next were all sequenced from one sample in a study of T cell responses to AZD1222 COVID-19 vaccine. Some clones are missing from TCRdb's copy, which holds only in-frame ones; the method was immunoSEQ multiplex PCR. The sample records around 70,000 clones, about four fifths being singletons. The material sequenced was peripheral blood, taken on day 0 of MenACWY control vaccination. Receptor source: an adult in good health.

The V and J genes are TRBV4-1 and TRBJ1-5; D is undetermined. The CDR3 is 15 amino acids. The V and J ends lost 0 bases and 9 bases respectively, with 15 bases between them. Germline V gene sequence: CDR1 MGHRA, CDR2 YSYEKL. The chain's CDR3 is CASSQEWQGNTPQHF. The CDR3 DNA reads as TGCGCCAGCAGCCAAGAATGGCAAGGCAATACGCCCCAGCATTTT.

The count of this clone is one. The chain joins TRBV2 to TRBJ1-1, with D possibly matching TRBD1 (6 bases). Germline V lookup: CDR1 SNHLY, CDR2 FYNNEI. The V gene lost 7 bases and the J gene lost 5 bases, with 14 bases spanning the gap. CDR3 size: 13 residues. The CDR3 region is CASTPGEWTEAFF. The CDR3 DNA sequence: TGTGCCAGCACTCCAGGGGAGTGGACTGAAGCTTTCTTT.

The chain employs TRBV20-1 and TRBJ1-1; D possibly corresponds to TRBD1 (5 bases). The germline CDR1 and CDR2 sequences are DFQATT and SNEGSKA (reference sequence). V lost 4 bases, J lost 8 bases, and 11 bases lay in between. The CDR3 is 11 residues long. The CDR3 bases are TGCAGTGCTACCCGGGACTTGGAAGCTTTCTTT. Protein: CSATRDLEAFF.

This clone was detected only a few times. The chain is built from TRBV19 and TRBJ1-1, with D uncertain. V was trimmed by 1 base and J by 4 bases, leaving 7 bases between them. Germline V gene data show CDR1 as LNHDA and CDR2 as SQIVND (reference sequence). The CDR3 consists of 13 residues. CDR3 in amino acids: CASSIGRLTEAFF. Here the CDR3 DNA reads TGTGCCAGTAGTATAGGACGGCTCACTGAAGCTTTCTTT.

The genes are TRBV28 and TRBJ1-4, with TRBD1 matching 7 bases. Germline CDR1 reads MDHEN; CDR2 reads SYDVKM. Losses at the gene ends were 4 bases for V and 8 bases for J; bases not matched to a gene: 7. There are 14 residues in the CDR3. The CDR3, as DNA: TGTGCCAGCAGTTCGCCGCGACAGGGCGAAAAACTGTTTTTT. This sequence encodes CASSSPRQGEKLFF.

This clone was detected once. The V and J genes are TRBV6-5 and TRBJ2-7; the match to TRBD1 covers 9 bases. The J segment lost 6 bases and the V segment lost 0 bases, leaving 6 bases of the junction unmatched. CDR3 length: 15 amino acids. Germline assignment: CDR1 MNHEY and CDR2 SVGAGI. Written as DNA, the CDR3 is TGTGCCAGCAGTTACTCGGGGACAGGGAAATCCGAGCAGTACTTC. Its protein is CASSYSGTGKSEQYF.

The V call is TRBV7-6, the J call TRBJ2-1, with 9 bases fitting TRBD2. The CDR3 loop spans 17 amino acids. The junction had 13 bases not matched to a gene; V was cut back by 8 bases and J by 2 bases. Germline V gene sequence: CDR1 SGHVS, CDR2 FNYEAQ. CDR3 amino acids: CASAGLPAGGPYNEQFF. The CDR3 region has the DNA TGTGCCAGCGCAGGCTTACCAGCGGGAGGCCCCTACAATGAGCAGTTCTTC.

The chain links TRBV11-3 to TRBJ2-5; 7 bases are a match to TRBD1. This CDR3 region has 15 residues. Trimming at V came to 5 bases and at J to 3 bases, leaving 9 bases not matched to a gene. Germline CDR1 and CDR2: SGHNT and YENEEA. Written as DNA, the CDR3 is TGTGCCAGCAGCCTTAGACAGGGCGGAAAAGAGACCCAGTACTTC. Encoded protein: CASSLRQGGKETQYF.

The CDR3 nucleotides are TGTGCCAGCAGCGTAATAGGAAATGGGGAGGAGCTGTTTTTT. The encoded protein is CASSVIGNGEELFF. The chain has TRBV9 and TRBJ2-2; D remains unclear. This CDR3 region has 14 residues. V was cut by 1 base and J by 10 bases, with 14 bases left in between. The germline V gene has CDR1 SGDLS and CDR2 YYNGEE. Full variable domain (rest looked up from reference TRBV9 and TRBJ2-2): DSGVTQTPKHLITATGQRVTLRCSPRSGDLSVYWYQQSLDQGLQFLIQYYNGEERAKGNILERFSAQQFPDLHSELNLSSLELGDSALYFCASSVIGNGEELFFGEGSRLTVL.